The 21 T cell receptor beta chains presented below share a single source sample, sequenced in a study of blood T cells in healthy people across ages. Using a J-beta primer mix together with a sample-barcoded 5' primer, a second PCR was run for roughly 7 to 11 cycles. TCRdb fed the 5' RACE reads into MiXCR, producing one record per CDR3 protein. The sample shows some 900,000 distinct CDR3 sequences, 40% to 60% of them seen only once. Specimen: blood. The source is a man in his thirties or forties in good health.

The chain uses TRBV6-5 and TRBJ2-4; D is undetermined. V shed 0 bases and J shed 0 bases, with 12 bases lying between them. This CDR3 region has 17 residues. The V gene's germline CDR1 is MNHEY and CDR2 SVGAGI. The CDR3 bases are TGTGCCAGCAGTTACTCGATCCCAGCTCTAGCCAAAAACATTCAGTACTTC. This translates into CASSYSIPALAKNIQYF.

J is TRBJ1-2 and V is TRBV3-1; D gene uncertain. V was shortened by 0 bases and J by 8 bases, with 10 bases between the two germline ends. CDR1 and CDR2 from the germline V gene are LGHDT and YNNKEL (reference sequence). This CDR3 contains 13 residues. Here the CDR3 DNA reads TGTGCCAGCAGCCAAGAGAGGGCCCTCGGCTACACCTTC. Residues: CASSQERALGYTF.

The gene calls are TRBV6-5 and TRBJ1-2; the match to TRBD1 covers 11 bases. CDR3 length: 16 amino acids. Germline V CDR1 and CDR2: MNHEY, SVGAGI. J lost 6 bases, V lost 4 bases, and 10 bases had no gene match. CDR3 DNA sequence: TGTGCCAGCAGTTTCCGGGACAGGGGGTACCCAGATGGCTACACCTTC. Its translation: CASSFRDRGYPDGYTF.

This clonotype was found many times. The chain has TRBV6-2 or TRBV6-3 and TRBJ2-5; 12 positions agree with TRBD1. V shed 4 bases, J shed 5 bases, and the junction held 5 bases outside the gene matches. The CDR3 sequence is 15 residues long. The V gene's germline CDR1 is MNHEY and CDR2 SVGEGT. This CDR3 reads CASSFPGQGAETQYF. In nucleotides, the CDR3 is TGTGCCAGCAGTTTTCCGGGACAGGGGGCGGAGACCCAGTACTTC.

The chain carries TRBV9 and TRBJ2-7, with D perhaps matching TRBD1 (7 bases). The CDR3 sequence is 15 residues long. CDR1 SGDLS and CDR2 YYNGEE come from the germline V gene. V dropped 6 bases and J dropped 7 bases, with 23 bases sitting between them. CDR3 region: CASNAGGQTYNEQYF. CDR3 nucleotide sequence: TGTGCCAGCAACGCCGGGGGACAGACATACAATGAGCAGTACTTC.

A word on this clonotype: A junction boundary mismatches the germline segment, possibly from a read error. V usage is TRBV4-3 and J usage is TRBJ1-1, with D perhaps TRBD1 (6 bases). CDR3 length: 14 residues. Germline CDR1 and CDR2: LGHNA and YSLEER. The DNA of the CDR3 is TGCGCCAGCATGGAGGACAGAGAATTCACTGAAGCTTTTTTT. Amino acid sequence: CASMEDREFTEAFF.

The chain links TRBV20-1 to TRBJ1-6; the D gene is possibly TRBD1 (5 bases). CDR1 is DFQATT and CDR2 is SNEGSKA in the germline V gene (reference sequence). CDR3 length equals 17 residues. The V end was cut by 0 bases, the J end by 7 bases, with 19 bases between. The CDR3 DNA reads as TGCAGTGCTAGAGATATTGGGACGGCCGCGGTCAATTCACCCCTCCACTTT. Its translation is CSARDIGTAAVNSPLHF.

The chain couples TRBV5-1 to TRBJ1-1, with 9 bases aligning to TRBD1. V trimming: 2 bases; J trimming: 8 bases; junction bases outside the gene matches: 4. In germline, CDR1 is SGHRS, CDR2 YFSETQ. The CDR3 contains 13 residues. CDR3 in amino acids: CASSLQGAREAFF. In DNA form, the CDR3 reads TGCGCCAGCAGCTTACAGGGGGCCCGGGAAGCTTTCTTT.

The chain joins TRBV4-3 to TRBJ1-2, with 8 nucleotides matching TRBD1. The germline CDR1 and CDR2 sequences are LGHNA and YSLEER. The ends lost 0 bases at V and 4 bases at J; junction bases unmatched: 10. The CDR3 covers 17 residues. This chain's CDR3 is CASSQDRGQGTPYGYTF. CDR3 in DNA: TGCGCCAGCAGCCAAGACAGGGGGCAGGGGACCCCCTATGGCTACACCTTC.

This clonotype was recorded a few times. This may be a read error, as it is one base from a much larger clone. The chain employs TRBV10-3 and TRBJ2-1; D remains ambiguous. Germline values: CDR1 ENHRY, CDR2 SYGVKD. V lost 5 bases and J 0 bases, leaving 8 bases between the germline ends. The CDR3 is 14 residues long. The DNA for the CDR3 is TGTGCCATCAGTTCCCGGAGCTCCTACAATGAGCAGTTCTTC. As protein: CAISSRSSYNEQFF.

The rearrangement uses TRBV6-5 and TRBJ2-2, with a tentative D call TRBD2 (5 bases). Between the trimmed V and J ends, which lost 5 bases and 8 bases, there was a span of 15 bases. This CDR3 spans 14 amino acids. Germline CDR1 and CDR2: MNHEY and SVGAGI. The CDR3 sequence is CASSAGVGMGELFF. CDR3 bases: TGTGCCAGCAGTGCCGGGGTGGGGATGGGGGAGCTGTTTTTT.

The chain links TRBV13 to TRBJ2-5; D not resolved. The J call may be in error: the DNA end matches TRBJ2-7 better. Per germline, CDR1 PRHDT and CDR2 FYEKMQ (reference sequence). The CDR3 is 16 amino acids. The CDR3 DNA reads TGTGCCAGCAGCTTAGGAACCAGCCGTGGTGACTACGAGCAGTACTTC. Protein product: CASSLGTSRGDYEQYF.

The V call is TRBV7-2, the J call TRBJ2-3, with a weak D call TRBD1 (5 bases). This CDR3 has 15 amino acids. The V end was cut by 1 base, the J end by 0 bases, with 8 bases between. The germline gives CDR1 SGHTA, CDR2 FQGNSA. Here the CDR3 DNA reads TGTGCCAGCAGCTTAGACTGGACAAGCACAGATACGCAGTATTTT. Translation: CASSLDWTSTDTQYF.

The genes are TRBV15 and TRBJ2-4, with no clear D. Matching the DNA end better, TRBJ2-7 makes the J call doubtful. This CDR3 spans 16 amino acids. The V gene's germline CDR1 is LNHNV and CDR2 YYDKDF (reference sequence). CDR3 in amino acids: CATSKPKAHRPYEQYF. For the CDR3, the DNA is TGTGCCACCAGCAAACCTAAGGCCCACCGCCCCTACGAGCAGTACTTC.

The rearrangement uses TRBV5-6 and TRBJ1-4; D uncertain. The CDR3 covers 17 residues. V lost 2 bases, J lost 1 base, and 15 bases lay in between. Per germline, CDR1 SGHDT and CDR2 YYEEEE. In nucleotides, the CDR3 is TGTGCCAGCAGCTTCTTGGGCCGACACGTAACTAATGAAAAACTGTTTTTT. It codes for CASSFLGRHVTNEKLFF. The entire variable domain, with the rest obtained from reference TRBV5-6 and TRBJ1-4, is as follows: DAGVTQSPTHLIKTRGQQVTLRCSPKSGHDTVSWYQQALGQGPQFIFQYYEEEERQRGNFPDRFSGHQFPNYSSELNVNALLLGDSALYLCASSFLGRHVTNEKLFFGSGTQLSVL.

CDR3 nucleotide sequence: TGTGCCAGCAGCTTCGGCAGCTTGTACGAGCAGTACTTC. Amino acids: CASSFGSLYEQYF. This chain uses TRBV5-5 with TRBJ2-7; D is unclear. Germline assignment: CDR1 SGHKS and CDR2 YYEKEE (reference sequence). This CDR3 comprises 13 residues. V lost 2 bases, J lost 4 bases, and 10 bases lay in between.

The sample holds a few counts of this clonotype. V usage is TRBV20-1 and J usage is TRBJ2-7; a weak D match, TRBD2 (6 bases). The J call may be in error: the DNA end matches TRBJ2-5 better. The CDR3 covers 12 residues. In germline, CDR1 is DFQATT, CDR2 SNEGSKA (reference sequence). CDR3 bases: TGCAGTGCTATTAAGGAGGGGGAGACCCAGTACTTC. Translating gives CSAIKEGETQYF.

Here the CDR3 reads CAISEATDTQYF. CDR3 nucleotides: TGTGCCATCAGCGAGGCTACAGATACGCAGTATTTT. This rearrangement joins TRBV10-3 to TRBJ2-3; D unclear. The germline V and J ends were trimmed by 6 bases and 3 bases, with 7 bases remaining between them. The CDR3 has 12 amino acids. The germline V gene encodes CDR1 ENHRY and CDR2 SYGVKD.

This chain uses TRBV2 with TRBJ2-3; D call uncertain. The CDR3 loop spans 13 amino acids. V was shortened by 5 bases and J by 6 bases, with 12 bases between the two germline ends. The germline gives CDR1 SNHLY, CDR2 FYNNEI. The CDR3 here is CASSTTPRDTQYF. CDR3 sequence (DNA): TGTGCCAGCAGTACTACCCCTAGGGATACGCAGTATTTT.

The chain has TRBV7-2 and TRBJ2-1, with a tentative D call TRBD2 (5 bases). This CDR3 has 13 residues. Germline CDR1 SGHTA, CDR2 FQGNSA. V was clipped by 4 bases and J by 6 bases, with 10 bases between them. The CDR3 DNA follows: TGTGCCAGCAGCTGGGAGATAGCCAATGAGCAGTTCTTC. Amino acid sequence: CASSWEIANEQFF.

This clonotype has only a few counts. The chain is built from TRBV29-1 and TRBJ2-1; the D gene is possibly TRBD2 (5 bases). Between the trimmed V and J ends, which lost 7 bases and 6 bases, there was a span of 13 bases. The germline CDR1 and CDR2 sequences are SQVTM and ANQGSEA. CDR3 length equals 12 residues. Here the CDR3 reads CSAPPSGNEQFF. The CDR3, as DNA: TGCAGCGCCCCCCCCAGCGGCAATGAGCAGTTCTTC.